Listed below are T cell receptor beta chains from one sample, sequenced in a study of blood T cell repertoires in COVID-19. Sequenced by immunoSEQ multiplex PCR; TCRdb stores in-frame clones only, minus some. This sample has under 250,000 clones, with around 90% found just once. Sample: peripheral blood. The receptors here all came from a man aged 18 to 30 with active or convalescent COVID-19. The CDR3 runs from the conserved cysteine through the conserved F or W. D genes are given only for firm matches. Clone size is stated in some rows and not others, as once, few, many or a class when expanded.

CDR3nt: TGTGCCAGCAGCCAAGATATAAGCGGGGGGTTGGGCGATACGCAGTATTTT; CDR3aa: CASSQDISGGLGDTQYF; j_gene: TRBJ2-3; v_gene: TRBV14; d_gene: TRBD2; abundance: -
CDR3nt: TGTGCCAGCAGCTTACCGGTGGCAGGGGGCACTGAAGCTTTCTTT; CDR3aa: CASSLPVAGGTEAFF; j_gene: TRBJ1-1; v_gene: TRBV7-9; d_gene: TRBD1; abundance: -
CDR3nt: TGCGCCAGCAGCCTCGCGGGACAGAATGAAAAACTGTTTTTT; CDR3aa: CASSLAGQNEKLFF; j_gene: TRBJ1-4; v_gene: TRBV5-1; d_gene: TRBD1; abundance: -
CDR3nt: TGCAGCGTGGTACTTTCCCGGGACAGCGGTCAGCCCCAGCATTTT; CDR3aa: CSVVLSRDSGQPQHF; j_gene: TRBJ1-5; v_gene: TRBV29-1; d_gene: TRBD1; abundance: -
CDR3nt: TGTGCCAGCAGTTACTCACTAGCGGGCCGCTACGAGCAGTACTTC; CDR3aa: CASSYSLAGRYEQYF; j_gene: TRBJ2-7; v_gene: TRBV6-5; d_gene: TRBD2; abundance: -
CDR3nt: TGTGCCAGCAGCCTGGGGGCAGGGCAGAATCAGCCCCAGCATTTT; CDR3aa: CASSLGAGQNQPQHF; j_gene: TRBJ1-5; v_gene: TRBV3-1/TRBV3-2; d_gene: -; abundance: -
CDR3nt: TGTGCCAGCAGAGGGACAGCTTTCTATAATTCACCCCTCCACTTT; CDR3aa: CASRGTAFYNSPLHF; j_gene: TRBJ1-6; v_gene: TRBV2; d_gene: TRBD1; abundance: once
CDR3nt: TGTGCCAGCAGTCGGGGACTAGCGGGCTACAATGAGCAGTTCTTC; CDR3aa: CASSRGLAGYNEQFF; j_gene: TRBJ2-1; v_gene: TRBV3-1/TRBV3-2; d_gene: TRBD2; abundance: -
CDR3nt: TGTGCCAGCAGTGAGGTACGACTAGCGGGGATCGTTAGGGATGAGCAGTTCTTC; CDR3aa: CASSEVRLAGIVRDEQFF; j_gene: TRBJ2-1; v_gene: TRBV2; d_gene: TRBD2; abundance: once
CDR3nt: TGTGCCTGGAGTGTACGATGGGGGGGTGCCTACGAGCAGTACTTC; CDR3aa: CAWSVRWGGAYEQYF; j_gene: TRBJ2-7; v_gene: TRBV30; d_gene: TRBD2; abundance: -
CDR3nt: TGCGCCAGCAGCACGGGACTAGCGGGAGGGCTGACCGGGGATACGCAGTATTTT; CDR3aa: CASSTGLAGGLTGDTQYF; j_gene: TRBJ2-3; v_gene: TRBV5-1; d_gene: TRBD2; abundance: once
CDR3nt: TGTGCCAACAGCAGGGGAAAAGGTGAAAAACTGTTTTTT; CDR3aa: CANSRGKGEKLFF; j_gene: TRBJ1-4; v_gene: TRBV2; d_gene: -; abundance: -
CDR3nt: TGCGCCAGCAGTGAGCCCCGAAACGGGTATGTCTGGGAGACCCAGTACTTC; CDR3aa: CASSEPRNGYVWETQYF; j_gene: TRBJ2-5; v_gene: TRBV10-1; d_gene: -; abundance: once
CDR3nt: TGCGCCACTAGGCCGTCCTCTGGAAACACCATATATTTT; CDR3aa: CATRPSSGNTIYF; j_gene: TRBJ1-3; v_gene: TRBV5-1; d_gene: -; abundance: -
CDR3nt: TGTGCCAGCAGTTTCGGGGGCCAAGAGACCCAGTACTTC; CDR3aa: CASSFGGQETQYF; j_gene: TRBJ2-5; v_gene: TRBV27; d_gene: -; abundance: once
CDR3nt: TGTGCCAGCAGTTACGACGAGGCCGGGGAGCTGTTTTTT; CDR3aa: CASSYDEAGELFF; j_gene: TRBJ2-2; v_gene: TRBV6-5; d_gene: -; abundance: -
CDR3nt: TGTGCCAGCAGTGGACGGGCGGGGAACACTGAAGCTTTCTTT; CDR3aa: CASSGRAGNTEAFF; j_gene: TRBJ1-1; v_gene: TRBV6-4; d_gene: -; abundance: -
CDR3nt: TGCAGCGTTGAACCACTTTACAATGAGCAGTTCTTC; CDR3aa: CSVEPLYNEQFF; j_gene: TRBJ2-1; v_gene: TRBV29-1; d_gene: -; abundance: -
CDR3nt: TGTGCCAGTAGCCGAAGGACAGGGAGTGTAGAATATGGCTACACCTTC; CDR3aa: CASSRRTGSVEYGYTF; j_gene: TRBJ1-2; v_gene: TRBV19; d_gene: TRBD1; abundance: -
CDR3nt: TGTGCCAGCTCAAACAGGGATGGAGGCTATGGCTACACCTTC; CDR3aa: CASSNRDGGYGYTF; j_gene: TRBJ1-2; v_gene: TRBV18; d_gene: -; abundance: few
CDR3nt: TGCGCCAGCAGATGGACTAGCGGGGGCTCCTACGAGCAGTACTTC; CDR3aa: CASRWTSGGSYEQYF; j_gene: TRBJ2-7; v_gene: TRBV5-1; d_gene: TRBD2; abundance: -
CDR3nt: TGTGCCAGCAGTACGACAGGGGATGGCTACACCTTC; CDR3aa: CASSTTGDGYTF; j_gene: TRBJ1-2; v_gene: TRBV28; d_gene: TRBD1; abundance: -
CDR3nt: TGTGCCAGCAGTGAACAGGGGGTAGCATTTCAGCCCCAGCATTTT; CDR3aa: CASSEQGVAFQPQHF; j_gene: TRBJ1-5; v_gene: TRBV6-1; d_gene: TRBD1; abundance: -
CDR3nt: TGTGCCAGCAGCCCTCCGACAGGGTGGGCCACTGAAGCTTTCTTT; CDR3aa: CASSPPTGWATEAFF; j_gene: TRBJ1-1; v_gene: TRBV28; d_gene: TRBD1; abundance: -
CDR3nt: TGCGCCAGCAGCCTATTGACAGGGGGCCGTGATAGCTACACCTTC; CDR3aa: CASSLLTGGRDSYTF; j_gene: TRBJ1-2; v_gene: TRBV5-1; d_gene: TRBD1; abundance: -
CDR3nt: TGTGCCAGCAGCTCCGAAGGGACTAGCGGGGGCAACACAGATACGCAGTATTTT; CDR3aa: CASSSEGTSGGNTDTQYF; j_gene: TRBJ2-3; v_gene: TRBV5-4; d_gene: TRBD2; abundance: few
CDR3nt: TGCAGCGTTTTGGGACAGGGGTTCAACGAGCAGTACTTC; CDR3aa: CSVLGQGFNEQYF; j_gene: TRBJ2-7; v_gene: TRBV29-1; d_gene: TRBD1; abundance: -
CDR3nt: TGTGCCAGCAGCCAATTCGCCGGACAGTATAACTATGGCTACACCTTC; CDR3aa: CASSQFAGQYNYGYTF; j_gene: TRBJ1-2; v_gene: TRBV14; d_gene: -; abundance: -